This T cell receptor beta chain emerged from a study of response to subunit inactivated influenza vaccine. Concerning this clonotype itself: No antigen is known for it.

TCRdb fed the RT-PCR reads into MiXCR, producing one record per CDR3 protein. The sample lists about 500,000 distinct CDR3 sequences, 16% seen once, with less than 4% in the top ten. Overall study results and limits: New T cells are recruited in small numbers by each seasonal influenza vaccination, according to the authors' suggestion.

The sequences come from CD4+ T cells sorted from PBMCs, collected less than 30 months after vaccination. This sequence originates from a man aged 45 to 75 who received an inactivated influenza vaccine.

The chain's CDR3 is CSVGLAGGTGELFF. The CDR3 DNA reads TGCAGTGTGGGACTAGCGGGGGGCACCGGGGAGCTGTTTTTT. The V call is TRBV20-1, the J call TRBJ2-2; 15 bases are a match to TRBD2. The CDR3 consists of 14 residues. After removal of 7 bases from V and 4 bases from J, the junction contained 1 base not matched to a gene. Germline CDR1 is DFQATT and CDR2 is SNEGSKA (reference sequence).